One sample yielded the 10 T cell receptor beta chains listed below, sequenced in a study of cytomegalovirus exposure and HLA in healthy donors. PCR involved 60 Vbeta and 13 Jbeta primers. The data were produced by immunoSEQ multiplex PCR, yet TCRdb's version contains in-frame clones alone and is incomplete. The sample yields fewer than 130,000 clones, around 79% seen once. The specimen was PBMCs. These receptors all come from a woman aged 40 to 49 in good health and CMV-seronegative.

For the CDR3, the DNA is TGTGCCAGCAGATCACAGGGGGCGTGGAACACTGAAGCTTTCTTT. Its translation is CASRSQGAWNTEAFF. V and J are TRBV6-5 and TRBJ1-1; 9 bases are a match to TRBD1. Germline CDR1 reads MNHEY; CDR2 reads SVGAGI. Trimming took 6 bases from V and 1 from J; bases not matched to a gene: 6. CDR3 length: 15 amino acids.

The chain couples TRBV5-8 to TRBJ2-5; 9 bases agree with TRBD2. Unmatched junction bases numbered 2, after V lost 3 bases and J lost 2 bases. Germline loops: CDR1 SGHTS, CDR2 YDEGEE. CDR3 size: 14 residues. The CDR3 protein is CASSWAGGQETQYF. For the CDR3, the DNA is TGTGCCAGCAGCTGGGCGGGGGGGCAAGAGACCCAGTACTTC.

Only one count was recorded for this clone. V and J are TRBV6-4 and TRBJ2-3, with 8 bases fitting TRBD2. The V segment lost 5 bases and the J segment 6 bases; nucleotides outside the gene matches: 10. This CDR3 contains 15 residues. Per the germline V gene, CDR1 is MRHNA and CDR2 is SNTAGT. The CDR3: CASSQEAGARDTQYF. Written as DNA, the CDR3 is TGTGCCAGCAGTCAAGAAGCGGGAGCTCGGGATACGCAGTATTTT.

V is TRBV18 and J is TRBJ1-4; D might be TRBD1 (6 bases). Trimming left V 4 bases short and J 7 bases short, with 16 bases between. The length of the CDR3 is 15 residues. Germline V lookup: CDR1 KGHSH, CDR2 LQKENI. As DNA, the CDR3 is TGTGCCAGCTCACTTAACAGCCTCAGGGGTGAAAAACTGTTTTTT. Translating it yields CASSLNSLRGEKLFF.

The chain carries TRBV21-1 and TRBJ2-7; the table's D call of TRBD1 was not tested on the DNA. TRBV21-1 counts as a pseudogene. The CDR3 totals 15 residues. CDR3 nucleotides: TGTGCCAGCAGCAAAGAAGGGACAGAAGCCTACGAGCAGTACTTC. Translation: CASSKEGTEAYEQYF.

The V gene is TRBV19, the J gene TRBJ1-5; D possibly corresponds to TRBD1 (5 bases). V was clipped by 6 bases and J by 6 bases, with 15 bases between them. From germline, CDR1 is LNHDA and CDR2 SQIVND (reference sequence). The CDR3 loop spans 14 amino acids. CDR3 amino acids: CASRSSGLRQPQHF. The DNA for the CDR3 is TGTGCCAGTAGATCCTCAGGGCTGCGTCAGCCCCAGCATTTT.

This clone has a handful of counts. The chain recombines TRBV11-2 with TRBJ1-6; D gene ambiguous. The CDR3 is 15 amino acids. Per germline, CDR1 SGHAT and CDR2 FQNNGV. The V gene lost 7 bases and the J gene lost 1 base, with 11 bases spanning the gap. The CDR3 region is CASINRGSYNSPLHF. The CDR3, as DNA: TGTGCCAGCATCAACCGGGGTTCCTATAATTCACCCCTCCACTTT.

J is TRBJ2-7 and V is TRBV27; D might be TRBD1 (6 bases). This CDR3 is built from 13 residues. Trimming removed 5 bases from V and 3 bases from J, with 11 bases in between. In germline, CDR1 is MNHEY, CDR2 SMNVEV (reference sequence). The CDR3 protein is CASSGQPFYEQYF. Written as DNA, the CDR3 is TGTGCCAGCAGTGGACAGCCTTTCTACGAGCAGTACTTC.

The chain combines TRBV6-6 with TRBJ1-6; 8 bases align to TRBD1. This CDR3 comprises 14 residues. J was trimmed by 7 bases and V by 5 bases; bases with no gene match: 4. Germline assignment: CDR1 MNHNY and CDR2 SVGAGI (reference sequence). CDR3 loop: CASSGQGRNSPLHF. The CDR3 nucleotides are TGTGCCAGCAGTGGACAGGGCCGCAATTCACCCCTCCACTTT.

The chain recombines TRBV19 with TRBJ1-1; D is perhaps TRBD1 (5 bases). Trimming cost V 1 base and J 2 bases, with 11 bases left between them. Germline loops: CDR1 LNHDA, CDR2 SQIVND (reference sequence). The CDR3 consists of 15 residues. The DNA of the CDR3 is TGTGCCAGTAGTATAGGGGCAGGGCTTAACACTGAAGCTTTCTTT. Amino acid sequence: CASSIGAGLNTEAFF.